Below, 13 T cell receptor beta chains from the same sample are listed, as sequenced in a study of CXCR3-negative and CXCR3-positive naive CD8 T cells. Study-wide results and limits: TRB CDR3s of CXCR3-positive naive cells were more hydrophobic than those of CXCR3-negative naive cells.

No antigens are known for them. The libraries of TRB cDNA were constructed through 5' RACE using UMI labels. Reanalyzing the 5' RACE reads, TCRdb keeps one entry per CDR3 protein, without DNA. In total, the table holds 150,000 to 180,000 distinct CDR3 sequences. Sequencing was performed on naive CXCR3+ CD8+ T cells from blood. Subset denoted: CD45RO-CCR7+CD27+CD95- naive CD8+ T cells expressing CXCR3 (TNR3+). The receptors were sampled from a human donor in good health. Some clones in this sample may be carry-over from other donors' samples.

This CDR3 is CASSLGRQGAGVQYF. This rearrangement joins TRBV7-9 to TRBJ2-7; the D gene TCRdb calls, TRBD1, cannot be checked with no DNA. The CDR3 has 15 amino acids. Germline CDR1 and CDR2: SEHNR and FQNEAQ (reference sequence).

V and J are TRBV29-1 and TRBJ2-7. CDR1 is SQVTM and CDR2 is ANQGSEA in the germline V gene. The CDR3 spans 13 residues. CDR3 region: CSVEGQTSYEQYF.

This chain joins TRBV7-9 and TRBJ2-7; the TRBD1 assignment by TCRdb is unverifiable without DNA. Germline CDR1 is SEHNR and CDR2 is FQNEAQ (reference sequence). This CDR3 comprises 16 residues. This CDR3 is CASSQVQGMNSYEQYF.

The chain recombines TRBV19 with TRBJ1-1. Germline assignment: CDR1 LNHDA and CDR2 SQIVND (reference sequence). The CDR3 covers 15 residues. The chain's CDR3 is CASSIEELAWTEAFF.

The chain links TRBV7-9 to TRBJ2-1. CDR3 size: 16 residues. Germline loops: CDR1 SEHNR, CDR2 FQNEAQ (reference sequence). The CDR3 loop reads CASSLLENFPHNEQFF.

The chain combines TRBV5-1 with TRBJ1-1. CDR1 is SGHRS and CDR2 is YFSETQ in the germline V gene. The CDR3 is 15 amino acids. The CDR3 loop reads CASSLSNSRMLEAFF. Supplemented by reference TRBV5-1 and TRBJ1-1, the full variable domain reads KAGVTQTPRYLIKTRGQQVTLSCSPISGHRSVSWYQQTPGQGLQFLFEYFSETQRNKGNFPGRFSGRQFSNSRSEMNVSTLELGDSALYLCASSLSNSRMLEAFFGQGTRLTVV.

V and J are TRBV4-2 and TRBJ1-5. The length of the CDR3 is 11 residues. Germline V gives CDR1 LGHNA, CDR2 YNFKEQ. The CDR3 region is CASSQDVTMHF.

The rearrangement links TRBV5-1 to TRBJ2-1; the TRBD2 assignment by TCRdb is unverifiable without DNA. This CDR3 has 22 residues. Germline-derived CDR1 and CDR2 are SGHRS and YFSETQ. The CDR3: CASSQQTGTSGRINGVYNEQFF.

The V and J genes are TRBV5-1 and TRBJ2-3; TCRdb calls TRBD2, which cannot be checked without DNA. The CDR3 consists of 17 residues. Germline-derived CDR1 and CDR2 are SGHRS and YFSETQ. CDR3 loop: CASSFYGLAGDTDTQYF.

V and J are TRBV19 and TRBJ2-1. Germline values: CDR1 LNHDA, CDR2 SQIVND (reference sequence). The CDR3 totals 11 residues. This chain's CDR3 is CASSHLNEQFF.

This CDR3 reads CASSWAWTQYF. The chain recombines TRBV7-9 with TRBJ2-5. This CDR3 has 11 amino acids. CDR1 SEHNR and CDR2 FQNEAQ come from the germline V gene (reference sequence). Full variable domain (missing parts from reference TRBV7-9 and TRBJ2-5): DTGVSQNPRHKITKRGQNVTFRCDPISEHNRLYWYRQTLGQGPEFLTYFQNEAQLEKSRLLSDRFSAERPKGSFSTLEIQRTEQGDSAMYLCASSWAWTQYFGPGTRLLVL.

J is TRBJ2-2 and V is TRBV7-8; the D call from TCRdb, TRBD1, cannot be confirmed without DNA. Germline-derived CDR1 and CDR2 are SGHVS and FQNEAQ. This CDR3 spans 14 amino acids. The CDR3 sequence: CASSLSGGPQELFF.

The CDR3 protein is CASSLGGGHTEAFF. The chain recombines TRBV27 with TRBJ1-1. This CDR3 contains 14 residues. Germline assignment: CDR1 MNHEY and CDR2 SMNVEV (reference sequence).